The 30 T cell receptor beta chains below were found in one sample sequenced in a study of blood T cell repertoires in COVID-19. TCRdb's table, derived via immunoSEQ multiplex PCR, lists solely in-frame clones and lacks some. In the table there are 95,000 to 150,000 clones, approximately 85% of which are singletons. The sequenced material came from peripheral blood. The receptor source for this set is a man older than 75 with active or convalescent COVID-19.

The J gene is TRBJ1-2, the V gene TRBV6-5, with a tentative D call TRBD1 (5 bases). The V gene lost 6 bases and the J gene lost 4 bases, with 18 bases spanning the gap. The CDR3 is 15 amino acids. Germline assignment: CDR1 MNHEY and CDR2 SVGAGI. CDR3 sequence reads: CASRPQEGFGYGYTF. The CDR3 DNA follows: TGTGCCAGCAGACCACAGGAGGGGTTTGGCTATGGCTACACCTTC.

This sequence joins TRBV7-2 and TRBJ1-1; no clear D. Trimming removed 3 bases at V and 4 bases at J, with 15 bases between. Germline V lookup: CDR1 SGHTA, CDR2 FQGNSA. This CDR3 spans 15 amino acids. CDR3 amino acids: CASSLAGRGFTEAFF. CDR3 in DNA: TGTGCCAGCAGCTTGGCCGGCCGCGGGTTCACTGAAGCTTTCTTT.

The V and J genes are TRBV2 and TRBJ2-3, with 10 bases fitting TRBD2. The CDR3 contains 15 residues. After removal of 8 bases from V and 0 bases from J, the junction contained 5 bases not matched to a gene. Germline V CDR1 and CDR2: SNHLY, FYNNEI. The CDR3 sequence: CASSSGGQSTDTQYF. The CDR3 DNA is TGTGCCAGCTCTAGCGGGGGCCAGAGCACAGATACGCAGTATTTT.

The CDR3 spells CASSLRDRASANTGELFF. DNA of the CDR3: TGCGCCAGCAGCTTAAGGGACAGGGCGAGCGCGAACACCGGGGAGCTGTTTTTT. This chain joins TRBV5-1 and TRBJ2-2; 9 nucleotides match TRBD1. The V gene end was trimmed by 2 bases and the J gene end by 0 bases; junction bases not matched to a gene: 8. CDR3 length: 18 amino acids. Germline V gene data show CDR1 as SGHRS and CDR2 as YFSETQ.

The chain carries TRBV7-8 and TRBJ1-2, with a tentative D call TRBD1 (5 bases). CDR1 is SGHVS, CDR2 FQNEAQ, per germline. V shed 5 bases and J shed 8 bases, with 15 bases lying between them. The CDR3 has 13 residues. The CDR3 coding sequence is TGTGCCAGCAGCCAAGGGGAATTAGGAGGCTACACCTTC. As protein: CASSQGELGGYTF.

The chain recombines TRBV4-2 with TRBJ1-2; 11 positions match TRBD1. Germline CDR1 and CDR2: LGHNA and YNFKEQ. V was pared by 4 bases and J by 4 bases, with 5 bases of the junction left unmatched. The CDR3 spans 15 residues. CDR3 protein: CASSPPGTGGYGYTF. CDR3 nucleotides: TGTGCCAGCAGCCCACCCGGGACAGGGGGCTATGGCTACACCTTC.

This chain links TRBV7-9 with TRBJ1-1; 9 positions agree with TRBD1. V shed 2 bases, J shed 8 bases, and the junction held 6 bases outside the gene matches. The CDR3 is 14 amino acids. CDR1 SEHNR and CDR2 FQNEAQ come from the germline V gene (reference sequence). The CDR3 DNA is TGTGCCAGCAGCTTATCCCAGGGACAGGGAGAAGCTTTCTTT. This sequence encodes CASSLSQGQGEAFF.

V gene TRBV12-5 combines with J gene TRBJ1-5; possible D gene TRBD1, 6 bases. Germline assignment: CDR1 LGHNT and CDR2 FRNRAP. This CDR3 contains 12 residues. V dropped 5 bases and J dropped 4 bases, with 6 bases sitting between them. CDR3 region: CASGDRNQPQHF. CDR3 nucleotides: TGTGCTAGTGGTGACAGGAATCAGCCCCAGCATTTT.

In DNA form, the CDR3 reads TGTGCCATCAGTGTTGGACAGCGGGGCGGGGATACGCAGTATTTT. It encodes CAISVGQRGGDTQYF. The rearrangement links TRBV10-3 to TRBJ2-3; possible D gene TRBD2, 7 bases. The CDR3 contains 15 residues. Looked up from germline, CDR1 is ENHRY and CDR2 is SYGVKD. The V end was cut by 4 bases, the J end by 6 bases, with 17 bases between.

The V and J genes are TRBV5-1 and TRBJ1-4, with 8 nucleotides matching TRBD1. The V segment lost 4 bases and the J segment 6 bases; nucleotides outside the gene matches: 5. CDR1 and CDR2 from the germline V gene are SGHRS and YFSETQ. This CDR3 is built from 14 residues. The CDR3 region is CASSLGTGYEKLFF. CDR3 DNA: TGCGCCAGCAGCCTCGGGACAGGTTATGAAAAACTGTTTTTT.

J is TRBJ2-1 and V is TRBV12-5; D uncertain. CDR1 is LGHNT, CDR2 FRNRAP, per germline. The CDR3 is 15 residues long. Trimming cost V 1 base and J 8 bases, with 15 bases left between them. The DNA for the CDR3 is TGTGCTAGTGGTTTGGGGGCTCAATCGTCCTATGAGCAGTTCTTC. It yields the protein CASGLGAQSSYEQFF.

The chain links TRBV2 to TRBJ2-5; D may be TRBD1 (5 bases). The V and J ends lost 7 bases and 1 base respectively, with 13 bases between them. CDR1 and CDR2 from the germline V gene are SNHLY and FYNNEI. The length of the CDR3 is 14 residues. The CDR3 is CASTVIRAQETQYF. The CDR3 nucleotides read TGTGCCAGCACCGTAATCAGGGCCCAAGAGACCCAGTACTTC. Full variable domain (missing parts from reference TRBV2 and TRBJ2-5): EPEVTQTPSHQVTQMGQEVILRCVPISNHLYFYWYRQILGQKVEFLVSFYNNEISEKSEIFDDQFSVERPDGSNFTLKIRSTKLEDSAMYFCASTVIRAQETQYFGPGTRLLVL.

The chain has TRBV30 and TRBJ2-1; the D is unclear. Per the germline V gene, CDR1 is GTSNPN and CDR2 is SVGIG (reference sequence). The CDR3 has 14 residues. V lost 1 base, J lost 6 bases, and 13 bases lay in between. CDR3 residues: CAWSGLHTVNEQFF. CDR3 DNA sequence: TGTGCCTGGAGTGGCCTCCATACAGTCAATGAGCAGTTCTTC.

The chain combines TRBV4-1 with TRBJ2-3, with D unclear. V was clipped by 0 bases and J by 1 base, with 14 bases between them. Per the germline V gene, CDR1 is MGHRA and CDR2 is YSYEKL. The CDR3 is 17 residues long. The DNA for the CDR3 is TGCGCCAGCAGCCAAGAGGTAGCAAGAGGTGGCACAGATACGCAGTATTTT. Encoded protein: CASSQEVARGGTDTQYF.

This chain joins TRBV2 and TRBJ2-7, with a possible D match to TRBD2 (6 bases). Germline V lookup: CDR1 SNHLY, CDR2 FYNNEI. The CDR3 runs to 14 residues. V dropped 7 bases and J dropped 4 bases, with 17 bases sitting between them. This chain's CDR3 is CASTPWGSGYEQYF. The CDR3 nucleotides are TGTGCCAGCACCCCATGGGGGAGCGGGTACGAGCAGTACTTC.

The V and J genes are TRBV24-1 and TRBJ1-2; perhaps TRBD1 as D (5 bases). Per the germline V gene, CDR1 is KGHDR and CDR2 is SFDVKD. The CDR3 totals 14 residues. V was trimmed by 8 bases and J by 7 bases, leaving 19 bases between them. The CDR3 sequence: CATITEPSRVGYTF. CDR3 sequence (DNA): TGTGCCACCATCACAGAACCCTCCAGGGTTGGCTACACCTTC.

The chain joins TRBV29-1 to TRBJ2-1, with 7 bases fitting TRBD2. Trimming at V came to 4 bases and at J to 5 bases, leaving 11 bases not matched to a gene. Germline assignment: CDR1 SQVTM and CDR2 ANQGSEA. CDR3 size: 15 residues. CDR3: CSVGGRASGHNEQFF. CDR3 DNA sequence: TGCAGCGTTGGGGGACGGGCTAGCGGCCACAATGAGCAGTTCTTC.

The J gene is TRBJ2-7, the V gene TRBV2, with D possibly matching TRBD2 (7 bases). From germline, CDR1 is SNHLY and CDR2 FYNNEI. The CDR3 loop spans 14 amino acids. The germline V and J ends were trimmed by 7 bases and 6 bases, with 19 bases remaining between them. CDR3 amino acids: CASIGYGGGGEQYF. CDR3 DNA sequence: TGTGCCAGCATAGGCTACGGCGGGGGCGGCGAGCAGTACTTC.

The chain couples TRBV12-3 or TRBV12-4 to TRBJ2-2, with unresolved D. Between the trimmed V and J ends, which lost 6 bases and 8 bases, there was a span of 10 bases. CDR3 length: 12 amino acids. CDR3 sequence reads: CASSPVSGELFF. CDR3 coding DNA: TGTGCCAGCAGCCCAGTTTCGGGGGAGCTGTTTTTT.

This chain connects TRBV6-5 to TRBJ1-5; no clear D. CDR3 length equals 13 residues. The germline V gene has CDR1 MNHEY and CDR2 SVGAGI. V dropped 7 bases and J dropped 7 bases, with 14 bases sitting between them. The CDR3 nucleotides are TGTGCCAGCACAACTAGCTTGTACCAGCCCCAGCATTTT. Its protein is CASTTSLYQPQHF.

The V and J genes are TRBV18 and TRBJ1-5, with D possibly TRBD1 on 6 matching bases. Germline CDR1 and CDR2: KGHSH and LQKENI. This CDR3 has 17 residues. Trimming took 5 bases from V and 5 from J, leaving 22 bases between them. CDR3 nucleotide sequence: TGTGCCAGCTCATACCGCTCTCCGGACAGCCTATATCAGCCCCAGCATTTT. Amino acids: CASSYRSPDSLYQPQHF.

This chain connects TRBV6-5 to TRBJ2-1, with TRBD2 matching 8 bases. Germline CDR1 reads MNHEY; CDR2 reads SVGAGI. With 2 bases clipped from V and 8 bases from J, the junction kept 8 bases outside the gene matches. This CDR3 comprises 15 residues. CDR3 bases: TGTGCCAGCAGTTACCGGGGGACTAGTAGCTATGAGCAGTTCTTC. It encodes CASSYRGTSSYEQFF.

The chain uses TRBV6-1 and TRBJ2-7; 12 bases fit TRBD1. V was pared by 4 bases and J by 2 bases, with 9 bases of the junction left unmatched. This CDR3 has 17 residues. The germline V gene has CDR1 MNHNS and CDR2 SASEGT. The CDR3 here is CASSGGPGTGGTYEQYF. In nucleotides, the CDR3 is TGTGCCAGCAGTGGGGGCCCCGGGACAGGGGGCACCTACGAGCAGTACTTC.

This chain links TRBV7-2 with TRBJ1-1; 10 nucleotides line up with TRBD1. CDR1 and CDR2 from the germline V gene are SGHTA and FQGNSA. V dropped 6 bases and J dropped 0; count of bases not matched to a gene: 13. The CDR3 totals 18 residues. CDR3 amino acids: CASSKTGTGDLMNTEAFF. The CDR3 DNA is TGTGCCAGCAGTAAAACCGGGACAGGGGACCTCATGAACACTGAAGCTTTCTTT.

This chain joins TRBV5-1 and TRBJ2-7; D call uncertain. V was clipped by 4 bases and J by 0 bases, with 8 bases between them. The germline CDR1 and CDR2 sequences are SGHRS and YFSETQ. The CDR3 sequence is 13 residues long. The CDR3 DNA reads as TGCGCCAGCAGCGCCGACAACTCCTACGAGCAGTACTTC. Translated, it gives CASSADNSYEQYF.

A single count supports this clone. The chain has TRBV19 and TRBJ2-3; 8 nucleotides match TRBD2. There are 15 residues in the CDR3. The trim removed 4 bases at V and 2 bases at J, leaving 5 bases unmatched. CDR1 and CDR2 from the germline V gene are LNHDA and SQIVND (reference sequence). The CDR3 DNA reads TGTGCCAGTAGTACGGGACTAGGCCTCACAGATACGCAGTATTTT. Protein sequence: CASSTGLGLTDTQYF.

The J gene is TRBJ1-5, the V gene TRBV27; D might be TRBD1 (5 bases). Germline-derived CDR1 and CDR2 are MNHEY and SMNVEV (reference sequence). The CDR3 has 17 residues. Trimming took 0 bases from V and 9 from J, leaving 21 bases between them. CDR3 in DNA: TGTGCCAGCAGTTTATCGATGAGTGTAACAGGTGGGATGCCCCAGCATTTT. It is translated as CASSLSMSVTGGMPQHF.

This clone appeared once. The chain uses TRBV5-1 and TRBJ2-1; 11 bases fit TRBD1. Trimming took 2 bases from V and 0 from J; bases not matched to a gene: 4. The germline gives CDR1 SGHRS, CDR2 YFSETQ. The CDR3 is made up of 17 amino acids. Here the CDR3 reads CASSFFGTGGSYNEQFF. The CDR3 region has the DNA TGCGCCAGCAGCTTTTTCGGGACAGGGGGCTCCTACAATGAGCAGTTCTTC.

The V and J genes are TRBV6-2 or TRBV6-3 and TRBJ1-2; D remains unclear. The V gene lost 5 bases and the J gene lost 9 bases, with 16 bases spanning the gap. The CDR3 is 13 residues long. Germline V gene lookup returns CDR1 MNHEY and CDR2 SVGEGT. The CDR3 nucleotides are TGTGCCAGCAGTCTAACCCCCGACAACCGCTACACCTTC. Protein: CASSLTPDNRYTF.

V is TRBV7-3 and J is TRBJ1-1; possibly TRBD1 for D (5 bases). This CDR3 has 14 amino acids. CDR1 and CDR2 (germline): SGHTA, FQGTGA. V gave up 4 bases and J gave up 3 bases, with 12 bases separating them. The CDR3, as DNA: TGTGCCAGCAGCTCGGGGGGGTACTACACTGAAGCTTTCTTT. Amino acids: CASSSGGYYTEAFF.